The T cell receptor beta chain under discussion was sequenced for a study of OX40 agonist ivuxolimab in advanced cancers. Study background: Six ivuxolimab dose levels, 0.01 to 10 mg/kg, were given intravenously every 2 weeks.

With respect to this clone: What it binds is unknown.

The data were produced by immunoSEQ multiplex PCR, yet TCRdb's version contains in-frame clones alone and is incomplete. Counted here are 50,000 to 75,000 clones, 84% occurring once; the ten biggest clones make up roughly 9.2%. The V end lost 7 bases, the J end lost 0 bases, and 9 bases lay between the germline ends. The germline gives CDR1 SQVTM, CDR2 ANQGSEA. This CDR3 is built from 13 residues. Study results and caveats: Low levels of normalized T-cell clonal expansion also appeared in some nonresponders. Patients with a partial response at 0.1-3.0 mg/kg had among the lowest clonal expansion.

The source of this sequence is an adult with an advanced solid tumor such as melanoma, head and neck, liver or kidney cancer. The sample consisted of CD4+ or CD8+ T cells sorted from blood, taken in a trial of the OX40 agonist ivuxolimab. J is TRBJ1-4 and V is TRBV29-1; D call uncertain. The CDR3 region is CSAISATNEKLFF. The CDR3 DNA sequence: TGCAGCGCGATCAGCGCAACTAATGAAAAACTGTTTTTT.